These T cell receptor beta chains were read from a single sample in a study of blood T cell repertoires in COVID-19. Data came from immunoSEQ multiplex PCR; TCRdb stores just in-frame clones and leaves some out. This sample has under 250,000 clones, with roughly 80% found just once. The sample comprised peripheral blood. These receptors originate from a woman aged 18 to 35 with acute or convalescent COVID-19. CDR3s include the opening cysteine and the closing phenylalanine or tryptophan. Each record gives: clone size, D gene, J gene, V gene, CDR3 protein, CDR3 DNA. D genes are given only for firm matches. Size is stated for part of the rows, as once, few or many counts, or as a class when the clone is expanded.

once,TRBD2,TRBJ2-7,TRBV6-5,CASSYGGRGHGQYF,TGTGCCAGCAGTTATGGCGGGAGGGGGCACGGGCAGTACTTC
-,TRBD1,TRBJ2-6,TRBV6-4,CASSDSGQSSGANVLTF,TGTGCCAGCAGTGACTCGGGACAGTCTTCTGGGGCCAACGTCCTGACTTTC
-,TRBD1,TRBJ1-1,TRBV18,CASSPTGALTEAFF,TGTGCCAGCTCACCGACAGGGGCCCTAACTGAAGCTTTCTTT
few,TRBD1,TRBJ2-3,TRBV9,CASSERDRALPYTDTQYF,TGTGCCAGCAGCGAGAGGGACAGGGCGCTTCCTTACACAGATACGCAGTATTTT
-,TRBD2,TRBJ2-7,TRBV6-6,CASSLTGLTNEQYF,TGTGCCAGCAGTTTGACGGGACTAACCAACGAGCAGTACTTC
once,TRBD2,TRBJ2-2,TRBV7-9,CASSTPGGAPNTGELFF,TGTGCCAGCAGCACCCCCGGGGGGGCCCCCAACACCGGGGAGCTGTTTTTT
-,-,TRBJ2-7,TRBV27,CASSILAGSSYEQYF,TGTGCCAGCTCCATCCTAGCCGGGTCCTCCTACGAGCAGTACTTC
-,-,TRBJ2-1,TRBV2,CASSGVLYNEQFF,TGTGCCAGCAGTGGAGTTCTTTACAATGAGCAGTTCTTC
-,-,TRBJ2-1,TRBV2,CASSEGLARGYNEQFF,TGTGCCAGCAGTGAGGGTCTAGCGAGGGGATACAATGAGCAGTTCTTC
-,TRBD1,TRBJ2-7,TRBV7-9,CASSLGQTAYEQYF,TGTGCCAGCAGCTTGGGACAGACAGCCTACGAGCAGTACTTC